This T cell receptor (beta chain) was identified during a study of regulatory T cells in long-lasting Graves disease. Time point defined: newly diagnosed GD, antithyroid drugs for less than 3 months. Construction of the TCR library relied on RNA isolated from PBMCs. Trimming took 0 bases from V and 4 from J; bases not matched to a gene: 17. The CDR3 extends over 19 amino acids. Germline V lookup: CDR1 DFQATT, CDR2 SNEGSKA (reference sequence). According to the study, TCR beta libraries were built with iRepertoire HTBI primers and CDR3-region Arm-PCR. MiXCR was run by TCRdb on the multiplex PCR reads, yielding one entry per CDR3 protein. The sample records 580,000 or so distinct CDR3 sequences, approximately 16% being singletons. This sample was also put to use in a study of T cells in Graves' hyperthyroidism and ophthalmopathy.

This chain links TRBV20-1 with TRBJ2-3; 9 bases are a match to TRBD1. Source: peripheral blood mononuclear cells (PBMCs), taken at new diagnosis, from a patient treated with antithyroid drugs. The receptor's source is a man younger than 35 with Graves disease. CDR3 DNA: TGCAGTGCTAGAGATAGGACCGCCGGTGGTGGGGACAGGGCAGATACGCAGTATTTT. Protein sequence: CSARDRTAGGGDRADTQYF.